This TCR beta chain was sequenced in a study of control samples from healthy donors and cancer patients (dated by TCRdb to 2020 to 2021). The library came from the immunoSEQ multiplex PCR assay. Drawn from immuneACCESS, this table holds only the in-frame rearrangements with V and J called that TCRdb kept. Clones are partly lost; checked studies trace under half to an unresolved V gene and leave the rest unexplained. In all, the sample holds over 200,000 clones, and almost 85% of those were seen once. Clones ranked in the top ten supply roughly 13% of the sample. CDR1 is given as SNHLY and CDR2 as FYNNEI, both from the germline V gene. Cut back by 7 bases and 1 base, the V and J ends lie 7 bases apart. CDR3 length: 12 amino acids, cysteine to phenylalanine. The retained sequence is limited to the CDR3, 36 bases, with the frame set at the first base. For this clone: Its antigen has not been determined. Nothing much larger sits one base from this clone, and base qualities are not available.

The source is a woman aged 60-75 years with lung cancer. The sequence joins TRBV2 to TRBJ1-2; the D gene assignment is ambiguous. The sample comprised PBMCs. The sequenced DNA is TGTGCCAGCACTAAGGATAACTATGGCTACACCTTC. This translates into CASTKDNYGYTF. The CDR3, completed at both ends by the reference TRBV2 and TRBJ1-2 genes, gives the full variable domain EPEVTQTPSHQVTQMGQEVILRCVPISNHLYFYWYRQILGQKVEFLVSFYNNEISEKSEIFDDQFSVERPDGSNFTLKIRSTKLEDSAMYFCASTKDNYGYTFGSGTRLTVV.